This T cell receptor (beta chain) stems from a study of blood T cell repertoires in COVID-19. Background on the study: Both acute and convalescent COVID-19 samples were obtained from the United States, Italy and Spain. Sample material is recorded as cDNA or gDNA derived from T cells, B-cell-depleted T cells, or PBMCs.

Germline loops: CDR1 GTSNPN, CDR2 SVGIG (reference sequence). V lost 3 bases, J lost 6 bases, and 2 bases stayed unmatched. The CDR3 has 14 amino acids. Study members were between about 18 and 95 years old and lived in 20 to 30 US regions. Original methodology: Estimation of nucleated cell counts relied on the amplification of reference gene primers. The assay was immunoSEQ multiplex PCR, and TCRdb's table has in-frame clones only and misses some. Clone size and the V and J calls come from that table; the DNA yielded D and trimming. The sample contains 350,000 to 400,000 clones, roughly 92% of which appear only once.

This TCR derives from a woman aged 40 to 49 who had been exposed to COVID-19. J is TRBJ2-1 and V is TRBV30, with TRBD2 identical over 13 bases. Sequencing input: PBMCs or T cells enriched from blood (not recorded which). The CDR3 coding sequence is TGTGCCTGGAGACTAGCGGGGGGGCGCAATGAGCAGTTCTTC. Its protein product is CAWRLAGGRNEQFF. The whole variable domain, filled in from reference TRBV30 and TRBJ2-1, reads SQTIHQWPATLVQPVGSPLSLECTVEGTSNPNLYWYRQAAGRGLQLLFYSVGIGQISSEVPQNLSASRPQDRQFILSSKKLLLSDSGFYLCAWRLAGGRNEQFFGPGTRLTVL.